Listed here is a single T cell receptor beta chain. Its target is unknown. From the 5' RACE reads, TCRdb called clonotypes with MiXCR, one entry per CDR3 protein. The data show hundreds of thousands of distinct CDR3 sequences, with roughly 25% seen just once and approximately 12% held by the top ten. This specimen belongs to a study of T-cell memory formation after mild COVID-19. Findings and limits, study-wide: Some SARS-CoV-2-responding clones were already detected in memory before infection.

The CDR3 is made up of 13 amino acids. CDR1 and CDR2 from the germline V gene are MRHNA and SNTAGT. V was pared by 4 bases and J by 4 bases, with 8 bases between. This sequence was found in an adult woman who had mild COVID-19 (a few samples of this study predate the infection). Cell type and time point are not known. This chain connects TRBV6-4 to TRBJ1-5; D call uncertain. The sequenced sample was PBMCs or a T cell subset sorted from them (not recorded which). The CDR3 coding sequence is TGTGCCAGCAGTGTTACGCAAAATCAGCCCCAGCATTTT. It encodes CASSVTQNQPQHF.